This T cell receptor beta chain is drawn from a study of metastatic and nonmetastatic thyroid tumors. The overall study: Across peripheral blood and tumor or nodule tissue samples taken from malignant and benign thyroid patients, the repertoires were compared with one another. General observations from the study: For both blood and tumor, malignant thyroid tumors reportedly showed significantly higher TCR beta diversity than benign nodules did.

This clone was seen a few times. Its antigen is not known. Original processing notes: For papillary thyroid cancer, a distant-metastasis classifier was constructed from CDR3 differences observed across clinicopathological groups. Using MiXCR, TCRdb re-called clones from the PCR reads. Here the V and J calls rest on TCRdb's processing, not on the authors' analysis. The sample consists of just under 60,000 clones, around 15% of them appearing once. This CDR3 has 11 residues. Looked up from germline, CDR1 is LNHDA and CDR2 is SQIVND (reference sequence). The V end lost 7 bases, the J end lost 3 bases, and 6 bases lay between the germline ends. Patients were all untreated before their thyroid surgery.

This chain joins TRBV19 and TRBJ1-1; D is uncertain. Sequenced: blood. This clonotype was sampled from a male donor with papillary thyroid cancer or a benign thyroid nodule (not recorded which). Some clones in this sample may be carry-over from other donors' samples. The CDR3 DNA is TGTGCCAGTATTATCCACACTGAAGCTTTCTTT. This sequence encodes CASIIHTEAFF.